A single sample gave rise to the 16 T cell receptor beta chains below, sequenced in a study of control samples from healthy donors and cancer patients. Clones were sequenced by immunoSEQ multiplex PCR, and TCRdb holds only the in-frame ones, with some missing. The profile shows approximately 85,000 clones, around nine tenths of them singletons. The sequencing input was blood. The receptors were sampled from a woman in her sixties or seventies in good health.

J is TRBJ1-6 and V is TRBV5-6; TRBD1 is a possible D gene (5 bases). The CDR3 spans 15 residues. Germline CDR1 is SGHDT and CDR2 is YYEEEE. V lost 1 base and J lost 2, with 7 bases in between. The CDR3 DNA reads TGTGCCAGCAGCTTGCGGGGGGCCTATAATTCACCCCTCCACTTT. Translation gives CASSLRGAYNSPLHF. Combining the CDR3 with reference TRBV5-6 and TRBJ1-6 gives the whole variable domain DAGVTQSPTHLIKTRGQQVTLRCSPKSGHDTVSWYQQALGQGPQFIFQYYEEEERQRGNFPDRFSGHQFPNYSSELNVNALLLGDSALYLCASSLRGAYNSPLHFGNGTRLTVT.

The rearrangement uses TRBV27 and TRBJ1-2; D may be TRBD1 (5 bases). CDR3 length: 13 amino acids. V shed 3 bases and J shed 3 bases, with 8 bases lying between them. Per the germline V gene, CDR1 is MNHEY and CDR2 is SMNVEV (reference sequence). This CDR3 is CASSFLGDYGYTF. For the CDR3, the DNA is TGTGCCAGCAGTTTTTTGGGGGACTATGGCTACACCTTC.

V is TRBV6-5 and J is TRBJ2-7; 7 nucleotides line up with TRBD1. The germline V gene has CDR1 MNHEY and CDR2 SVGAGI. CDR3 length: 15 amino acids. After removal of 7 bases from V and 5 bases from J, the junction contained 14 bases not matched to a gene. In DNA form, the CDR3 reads TGTGCCAGCACGAAGACGCGACAGGGTTCCCACGAGCAGTACTTC. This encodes CASTKTRQGSHEQYF.

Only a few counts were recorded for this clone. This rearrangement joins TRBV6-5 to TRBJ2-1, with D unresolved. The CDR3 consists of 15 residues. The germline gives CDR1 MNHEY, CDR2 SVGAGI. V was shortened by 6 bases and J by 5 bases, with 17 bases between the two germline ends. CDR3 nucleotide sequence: TGTGCCAGCAGCCCGTGGGAAGGCAAACACAATGAGCAGTTCTTC. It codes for CASSPWEGKHNEQFF.

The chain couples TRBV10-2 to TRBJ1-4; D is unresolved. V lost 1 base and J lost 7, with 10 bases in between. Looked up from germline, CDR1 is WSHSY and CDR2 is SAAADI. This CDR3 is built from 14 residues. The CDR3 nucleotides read TGCGCCAGCAGTGAGTTGGGGTTAGGTGAAAAACTGTTTTTT. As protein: CASSELGLGEKLFF.

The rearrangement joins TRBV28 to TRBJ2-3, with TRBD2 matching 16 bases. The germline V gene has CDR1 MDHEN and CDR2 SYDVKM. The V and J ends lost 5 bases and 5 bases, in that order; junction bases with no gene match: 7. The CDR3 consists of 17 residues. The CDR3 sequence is CASSPPGLAGGKDTQYF. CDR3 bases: TGTGCCAGCAGTCCCCCGGGACTAGCGGGAGGGAAAGATACGCAGTATTTT.

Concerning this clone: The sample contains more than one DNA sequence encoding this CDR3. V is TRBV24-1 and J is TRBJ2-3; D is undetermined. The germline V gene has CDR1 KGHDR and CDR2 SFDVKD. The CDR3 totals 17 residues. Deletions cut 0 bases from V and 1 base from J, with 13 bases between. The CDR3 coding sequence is TGTGCCACCAGTGATTTGATGCTCGAATTTGGCACAGATACGCAGTATTTT. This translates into CATSDLMLEFGTDTQYF.

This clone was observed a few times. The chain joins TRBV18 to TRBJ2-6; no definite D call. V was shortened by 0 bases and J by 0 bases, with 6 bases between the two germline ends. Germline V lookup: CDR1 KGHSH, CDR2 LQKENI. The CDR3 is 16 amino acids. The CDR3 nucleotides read TGTGCCAGCTCACCACCTAGCATCTCTGGGGCCAACGTCCTGACTTTC. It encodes CASSPPSISGANVLTF.

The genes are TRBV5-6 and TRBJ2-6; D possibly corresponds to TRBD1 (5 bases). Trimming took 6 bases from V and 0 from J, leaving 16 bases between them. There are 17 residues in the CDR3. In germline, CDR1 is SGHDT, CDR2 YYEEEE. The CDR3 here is CASTPQGPLSGANVLTF. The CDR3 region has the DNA TGTGCCAGCACTCCCCAGGGTCCCCTCTCTGGGGCCAACGTCCTGACTTTC.

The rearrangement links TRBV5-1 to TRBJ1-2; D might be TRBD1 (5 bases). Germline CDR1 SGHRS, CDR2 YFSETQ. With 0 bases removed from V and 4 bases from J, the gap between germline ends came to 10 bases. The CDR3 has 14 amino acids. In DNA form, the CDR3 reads TGCGCCAGCAGCTTGGACATGGGGCCCTATGGCTACACCTTC. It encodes CASSLDMGPYGYTF.

CDR3 amino acids: CASSLEQGGYGYTF. The CDR3, as DNA: TGCGCCAGCAGCTTGGAGCAGGGTGGCTATGGCTACACCTTC. The rearrangement uses TRBV5-1 and TRBJ1-2; the D gene is possibly TRBD1 (5 bases). This CDR3 has 14 amino acids. The V end was cut by 0 bases, the J end by 4 bases, with 10 bases between. Germline-derived CDR1 and CDR2 are SGHRS and YFSETQ.

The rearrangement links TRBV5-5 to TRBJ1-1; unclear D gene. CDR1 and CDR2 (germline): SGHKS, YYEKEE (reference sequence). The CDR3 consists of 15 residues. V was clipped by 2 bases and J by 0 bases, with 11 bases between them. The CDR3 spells CASSFPSSVNTEAFF. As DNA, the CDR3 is TGTGCCAGCAGCTTTCCAAGCTCGGTGAACACTGAAGCTTTCTTT.

The CDR3 loop reads CASSLGIGWQSSYEQYF. CDR3 in DNA: TGTGCCAGCAGCTTGGGGATAGGTTGGCAGAGCTCCTACGAGCAGTACTTC. The V and J genes are TRBV5-6 and TRBJ2-7; D is uncertain. CDR1 is SGHDT, CDR2 YYEEEE, per germline. With 0 bases removed from V and 0 bases from J, the gap between germline ends came to 16 bases. This CDR3 has 17 residues.

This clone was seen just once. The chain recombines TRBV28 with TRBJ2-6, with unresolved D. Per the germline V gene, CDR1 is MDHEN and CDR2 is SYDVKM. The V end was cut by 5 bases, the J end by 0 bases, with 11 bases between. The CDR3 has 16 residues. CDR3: CASSPRRYSGANVLTF. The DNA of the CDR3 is TGTGCCAGCAGTCCGCGACGTTACTCTGGGGCCAACGTCCTGACTTTC.

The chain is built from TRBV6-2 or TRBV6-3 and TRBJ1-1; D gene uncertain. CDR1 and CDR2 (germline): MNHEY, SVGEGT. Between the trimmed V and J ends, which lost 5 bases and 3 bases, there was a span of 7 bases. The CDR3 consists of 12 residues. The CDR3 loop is CASSGWDTEAFF. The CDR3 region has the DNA TGTGCCAGCAGTGGATGGGACACTGAAGCTTTCTTT.

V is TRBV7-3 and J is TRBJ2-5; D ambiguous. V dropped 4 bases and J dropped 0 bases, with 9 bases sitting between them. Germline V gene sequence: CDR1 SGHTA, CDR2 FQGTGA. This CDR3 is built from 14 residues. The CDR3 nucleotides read TGTGCCAGCAGCTCGGACCTGTACCAAGAGACCCAGTACTTC. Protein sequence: CASSSDLYQETQYF.